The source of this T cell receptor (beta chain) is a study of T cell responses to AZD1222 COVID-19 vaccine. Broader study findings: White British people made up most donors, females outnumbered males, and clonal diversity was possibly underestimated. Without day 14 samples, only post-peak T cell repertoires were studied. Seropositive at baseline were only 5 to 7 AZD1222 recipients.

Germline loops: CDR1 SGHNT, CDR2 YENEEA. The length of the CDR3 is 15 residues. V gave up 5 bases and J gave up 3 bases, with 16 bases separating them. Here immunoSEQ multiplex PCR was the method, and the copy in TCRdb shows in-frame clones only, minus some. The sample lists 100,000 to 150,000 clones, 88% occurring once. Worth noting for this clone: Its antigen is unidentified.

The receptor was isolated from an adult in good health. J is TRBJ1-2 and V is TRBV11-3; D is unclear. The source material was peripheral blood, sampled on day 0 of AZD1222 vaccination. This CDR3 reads CASSPEHQNYYGYTF. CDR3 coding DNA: TGTGCCAGCAGCCCCGAGCACCAAAACTACTATGGCTACACCTTC.